The rows below give T cell receptor beta chains drawn from one sample of a study of identical twins. TCRdb ran MiXCR on the 5' RACE reads and lists one entry per CDR3 protein. This table has around 290,000 distinct CDR3 sequences, just under 9.5% appearing once. Separately, the same data were catalogued under a study of yellow fever vaccine responses in identical twins.

Sequencing input: CD8+ T cells sorted from blood. The source is a woman younger than 35 in good health. CDR3s include the opening cysteine and the closing phenylalanine or tryptophan. A D gene is named only where the DNA matches it firmly. Clone size is not always given. Where it is, it says once, few, many or a class for expanded clones.

J | V | size | D | CDR3 | DNA
TRBJ2-7 | TRBV27 | many | TRBD1 | CASSYRDRAYEQYF | TGTGCCAGCAGCTACCGGGACAGGGCCTACGAGCAGTACTTC
TRBJ1-2 | TRBV7-2 | few | NA | CASSLASGWGIDGYTF | TGTGCCAGCAGCTTAGCGTCCGGTTGGGGGATCGATGGCTACACCTTC
TRBJ2-7 | TRBV20-1 | many | TRBD2 | CSARPRTRHEQYF | TGCAGTGCTAGACCCCGGACTAGACACGAGCAGTACTTC
TRBJ2-3 | TRBV15 | few | NA | CATSRDHSDTQYF | TGTGCCACCAGCAGAGATCACTCAGATACGCAGTATTTT
TRBJ2-6 | TRBV2 | few | TRBD1 | CASSEAYRGMTSGANVLTF | TGTGCCAGCAGTGAAGCCTACAGGGGTATGACATCTGGGGCCAACGTCCTGACTTTC
TRBJ1-3 | TRBV29-1 | NA | NA | CSAGTGSGNTIYF | TGCAGCGCCGGGACTGGCTCTGGAAACACCATATATTTT
TRBJ2-7 | TRBV6-2/TRBV6-3 | few | NA | CAKSYSYEQYF | TGTGCCAAATCTTACAGCTACGAGCAGTACTTC
TRBJ2-6 | TRBV5-6 | many | NA | CASSTWVSGANVLTF | TGTGCCAGCAGTACATGGGTCTCTGGGGCCAACGTCCTGACTTTC
TRBJ2-5 | TRBV7-9 | many | NA | CASSLHGWDQETQYF | TGTGCCAGCAGCTTGCATGGTTGGGACCAAGAGACCCAGTACTTC
TRBJ2-7 | TRBV7-3 | few | NA | CASSLGIGGSYEQYF | TGTGCCAGCAGCTTGGGCATCGGTGGCTCCTACGAGCAGTACTTC
TRBJ2-4 | TRBV9 | few | NA | CASSVGSGPPGKNIQYF | TGTGCCAGCAGCGTAGGATCCGGGCCCCCCGGGAAAAACATTCAGTACTTC
TRBJ1-1 | TRBV7-9 | many | NA | CASSLPGPIEAFF | TGTGCCAGCAGCTTGCCGGGACCCATTGAAGCTTTCTTT
TRBJ1-2 | TRBV9 | NA | NA | CASSVDGSYGYTF | TGTGCCAGCAGCGTAGATGGAAGCTATGGCTACACCTTC
TRBJ2-6 | TRBV9 | many | TRBD1 | CASSVRTGGETGANVLTF | TGTGCCAGCAGCGTCAGGACAGGGGGCGAGACTGGGGCCAACGTCCTGACTTTC
TRBJ2-5 | TRBV9 | many | TRBD2 | CASSNNPGELAGKETQYF | TGTGCCAGCAGCAACAACCCGGGGGAGCTAGCGGGCAAAGAGACCCAGTACTTC
TRBJ2-3 | TRBV5-1 | many | NA | CASSLLFGAGLSTDTQYF | TGCGCCAGCAGCTTGCTTTTCGGAGCGGGCCTCTCCACAGATACGCAGTATTTT
TRBJ2-7 | TRBV29-1 | many | NA | CSVELVGRGGEQYF | TGCAGCGTTGAACTCGTCGGCAGGGGAGGCGAGCAGTACTTC
TRBJ2-7 | TRBV6-1 | few | NA | CASNEGELWHEQYF | TGTGCCAGCAATGAGGGGGAGCTCTGGCACGAGCAGTACTTC
TRBJ2-5 | TRBV6-2/TRBV6-3 | few | NA | CASSYSTQLETQYF | TGTGCCAGCAGTTACTCGACCCAGCTAGAGACCCAGTACTTC
TRBJ2-7 | TRBV4-3 | NA | NA | CASSQVLGQSYEQYF | TGCGCCAGCAGCCAAGTGCTCGGACAGTCCTACGAGCAGTACTTC
TRBJ2-1 | TRBV11-1 | few | NA | CASSLSPGTSYNEQFF | TGTGCCAGCAGCTTATCCCCGGGGACCTCCTACAATGAGCAGTTCTTC
TRBJ2-7 | TRBV29-1 | many | TRBD1 | CSVDQGAYEQYF | TGCAGCGTTGATCAGGGGGCGTACGAGCAGTACTTC